A selection of T cell receptor beta chains follows, all from one sample in a study of T cells in Graves' hyperthyroidism and ophthalmopathy. TCRdb re-analysed the multiplex PCR reads in MiXCR, keeping a single row per CDR3 protein. The repertoire holds approximately 620,000 distinct CDR3 sequences, with approximately 15% as singletons. Sample: blood. Every receptor here comes from a middle-aged woman with Graves' ophthalmopathy. Each CDR3 is given with its conserved first and last residue. Each record gives: J gene, clone size, D gene, V gene, CDR3 DNA, CDR3 protein. D genes are given only for firm matches. The size entry is marked missing in some rows and otherwise reads once, few, many or a size class.

>TRBJ2-7|many|-|TRBV24-1
TGTGCCACCAGTGATTTGCTCCTGTCGGGCGCTATTGTCTACGAGCAGTACTTC
CATSDLLLSGAIVYEQYF
>TRBJ2-5|-|-|TRBV5-1
TGCGCCAGCACCCACTCCGAAGAGACCCAGTACTTC
CASTHSEETQYF
>TRBJ2-7|many|TRBD2|TRBV7-9
TGTGCCAGCAGCCACATGGGGACTAGCGGGAGTTGGGACGAGCAGTACTTC
CASSHMGTSGSWDEQYF
>TRBJ2-5|many|-|TRBV6-1
TGTGCCAGCAGTCCCAGACATCCGGGGGCCCAGTACTTC
CASSPRHPGAQYF
>TRBJ2-1|few|-|TRBV4-1
TGCGCCAGCAGCCAACCTTCCAGACCTGGTGAGCAGTTCTTC
CASSQPSRPGEQFF
>TRBJ2-1|-|TRBD2|TRBV28
TGTGCCAGCAGTTCCATAGCGGGTATCTCCTACAATGAGCAGTTCTTC
CASSSIAGISYNEQFF
>TRBJ1-2|many|TRBD1|TRBV28
TGTGCCACAGGGGGACAGGGAATTTTTGGCTACACCTTC
CATGGQGIFGYTF
>TRBJ1-2|many|-|TRBV6-2/TRBV6-3
TGTGCCAGCGGACCACAGGGACATCTTAGCTATGGCTACACCTTC
CASGPQGHLSYGYTF
>TRBJ2-7|many|-|TRBV2
TGTGCCAGCAGTGGACAGATGAGCTCCTACGAGCAGTACTTC
CASSGQMSSYEQYF
>TRBJ2-7|-|-|TRBV6-1
TGTGCCAGCAGTGAAATTGGCAGCCGGTGGCATGAGCAGTACTTC
CASSEIGSRWHEQYF
>TRBJ2-1|many|-|TRBV20-1
TGCAGTCCAAGGGGGGGAGGGCATGAGCAGTTCTTC
CSPRGGGHEQFF
>TRBJ2-3|-|-|TRBV19
TGTGCCAGTGATTGGGGTCGGGATACGCAGTATTTT
CASDWGRDTQYF
>TRBJ1-3|few|-|TRBV11-2
TGTGCCAGCAGCTGGGTAGGACGGGGCTCTGGAAACACCATATATTTT
CASSWVGRGSGNTIYF
>TRBJ1-2|-|-|TRBV5-1
TGCGCCAGCAGCTTGTCGGCAGAGAGTTATGGCTACACCTTC
CASSLSAESYGYTF
>TRBJ2-2|-|TRBD2|TRBV11-2
TGTGCCAGCAGCCCTGGGGGACTAGTGGGTACCGGGGAGCTGTTTTTT
CASSPGGLVGTGELFF
>TRBJ2-1|-|TRBD2|TRBV12-3/TRBV12-4
TGTGCCAGCAGTTCAACCTCGGGACTAGCAACCTACAATGAGCAGTTCTTC
CASSSTSGLATYNEQFF
>TRBJ2-2|few|TRBD2|TRBV6-5
TGTGCCAGCTACCGATTCCCGGGACTAGAATCTGGGGAGCTGTTTTTT
CASYRFPGLESGELFF
>TRBJ1-1|-|-|TRBV3-1
TGTGCCAGCAGCAGAAGAGGCGCATCGATGAACACTGAAGCTTTCTTT
CASSRRGASMNTEAFF
>TRBJ2-3|-|TRBD2|TRBV6-5
TGTGCCAGCAGTTACTCGGGACTAACCACAGATACGCAGTATTTT
CASSYSGLTTDTQYF
>TRBJ2-1|few|TRBD2|TRBV27
TGTGCCAGCTGTTGGACTAGCGGGAGGGGATACAATGAGCAGTTCTTC
CASCWTSGRGYNEQFF
>TRBJ1-2|-|-|TRBV7-8
TGTGCCAGCAGCTCATCTTACGCGACAGATATTAACTATGGCTACATCTTC
CASSSSYATDINYGYIF
>TRBJ2-1|-|TRBD2|TRBV2
TGTGCCAGCAGTCCCCTAGCGGGAGGGTCGAATGAGCAGTTCTTC
CASSPLAGGSNEQFF
>TRBJ2-4|-|-|TRBV6-5
TGTGCCAGCAGTTACGAAGTCGGGGACCTAGCCAAAAACATTCAGTACTTC
CASSYEVGDLAKNIQYF
>TRBJ1-3|few|-|TRBV29-1
TGCAGCGTTAGTTCCGCCGGAAACACCATATATTTT
CSVSSAGNTIYF
>TRBJ1-1|-|-|TRBV9
TGTGCCAGCAGCCCGAGCCCTGGGGCGAACACTGAAGCTTTCTTT
CASSPSPGANTEAFF
>TRBJ2-3|many|-|TRBV7-2
TGTGCCAGCAGCGAATACCGGGGCGTCGCAGATACGCAGTATTTT
CASSEYRGVADTQYF
>TRBJ2-1|many|-|TRBV27
TGTGCCAGCAACTCTGACAGGAGGGGGGACAATGAGCAGTTCTTC
CASNSDRRGDNEQFF
>TRBJ1-5|-|TRBD1|TRBV18
TGTGCCAGCTCAAGGACAGGGGGGACCTATAGCAATCAGCCCCAGCATTTT
CASSRTGGTYSNQPQHF
>TRBJ2-5|few|-|TRBV9
TGTGCCAGCAGCGTAGGTCTGGGGTACCAAGGGACCCAGTACTTC
CASSVGLGYQGTQYF
>TRBJ2-7|few|TRBD1|TRBV13
TGTGCCAGCAGCTTCGGGACAGGGGGCTCCGAGCAGTACTTC
CASSFGTGGSEQYF
>TRBJ1-1|many|TRBD1|TRBV27
TGTGCCAGCCGTTTGGGGACAGAAAGGGGGGCTGAAGCTTTCTTT
CASRLGTERGAEAFF
>TRBJ2-5|-|-|TRBV11-2
TGTGCCAGCAGCTCCACAGGGACCCGAGAGACCCAGTACTTC
CASSSTGTRETQYF
>TRBJ2-4|few|-|TRBV6-5
TGTGCCAGCAGTTACTCCAGGGGGAGGGCCAAAAACATTCAGTACTTC
CASSYSRGRAKNIQYF
>TRBJ2-1|many|TRBD1|TRBV10-3
TGTGCCATCAGTGAAGGGACAGGTGGCTCCTACAATGAGCAGTTCTTC
CAISEGTGGSYNEQFF
>TRBJ2-5|-|TRBD2|TRBV4-2
TGTGCCAGCAGCCTTACTAGCGGCGGGACAGAGACCCAGTACTTC
CASSLTSGGTETQYF
>TRBJ2-1|few|TRBD1|TRBV29-1
TGCAGCGTTGAATCGATGAGGACAGGGCTGGATGAGCAGTTCTTC
CSVESMRTGLDEQFF
>TRBJ1-5|many|-|TRBV6-2/TRBV6-3
TGTGCCAGCAGAGGAGGGATTAGCAATCAGCCCCAGCATTTT
CASRGGISNQPQHF
>TRBJ2-7|-|TRBD1|TRBV19
TGTGCCAGTAGTATTACGAACTCTCAGGGGGCGCGGGGCGAGCAGTACTTC
CASSITNSQGARGEQYF
>TRBJ1-1|-|TRBD1|TRBV6-5
TGTGCCAGCAGTTATTTAGACAGGGAGGGGTTATCGAGCTCTGAAGCTTTCTTT
CASSYLDREGLSSSEAFF
>TRBJ2-3|few|-|TRBV27
TGTGCCAGCAGTTTCAGTTCGGAAAGCGGACCCACAGATACGCAGTATTTT
CASSFSSESGPTDTQYF
>TRBJ1-5|-|-|TRBV15
TGTGCCACCAGCGGGGGTCTTAATCAGCCCCAGCATTTT
CATSGGLNQPQHF
>TRBJ1-5|few|-|TRBV15
TGTGCCACCAGCAGTCTACTGGGAATTAGCAATCAGCCCCAGCATTTT
CATSSLLGISNQPQHF
>TRBJ2-1|few|-|TRBV15
TGTGCCACCAGCAGAGATTTTGAGACCTACAATGAGCAGTTCTTC
CATSRDFETYNEQFF
>TRBJ1-1|many|TRBD1|TRBV29-1
TGCAGCGTCCCTAACAGGGGCTCGAACACTGAAGCTTTCTTT
CSVPNRGSNTEAFF
>TRBJ2-3|few|-|TRBV27
TGTGCCAGCATTTCCCTCGGGTCGCTAGGCACAGATACGCAGTATTTT
CASISLGSLGTDTQYF
>TRBJ1-5|many|-|TRBV20-1
TGCAGTGCTAGAGGGCAGACTTCAAGCAATCAGCCCCAGCATTTT
CSARGQTSSNQPQHF
>TRBJ2-1|few|-|TRBV2
TGTGCCAGCTTACAGGGTAGCTCCTACAATGAGCAGTTCTTC
CASLQGSSYNEQFF
>TRBJ1-5|many|TRBD1|TRBV28
TGTGCCAGCAGCCGAGGGGGCGCGGGTCAGCCCCAGCATTTT
CASSRGGAGQPQHF
>TRBJ1-4|-|-|TRBV7-9
TGTGCCAGCAGCGACCTCAATGAAAAACTGTTTTTT
CASSDLNEKLFF
>TRBJ1-2|-|TRBD1|TRBV15
TGTGCCACCAGCAGAGATAGGGGGCTAAGCTATGGCTACACCTTC
CATSRDRGLSYGYTF
>TRBJ2-2|-|TRBD1|TRBV11-2
TGTGCCAGCAGCTGGGACCCGGACAGGATTTTTGCCGGGGAGCTGTTTTTT
CASSWDPDRIFAGELFF
>TRBJ2-5|-|-|TRBV5-4
TGTGCCAGCAGCTTGAGGTCCAGGGCGGAGACCCAGTACTTC
CASSLRSRAETQYF
>TRBJ2-2|many|-|TRBV30
TGTGCCTGGAGTACAGGTGAAGTCGGGGAGCTGTTTTTT
CAWSTGEVGELFF